This T cell receptor (beta chain) was captured in a study of cytomegalovirus exposure and HLA in healthy donors. Clones were read by immunoSEQ multiplex PCR, and TCRdb kept only the in-frame ones, dropping some. This sample has over 130,000 clones, with about 88% found just once. The sample taken for sequencing was PBMCs. This TCR came from a man between 18 and 35 years old in good health and CMV-seropositive.

The CDR3 DNA reads TGTGCCAGCAGCTTAATTTCCGGCACTGAAGCTTTCTTT. It encodes CASSLISGTEAFF. The V and J genes are TRBV11-3 and TRBJ1-1; D gene unclear. Germline V gene sequence: CDR1 SGHNT, CDR2 YENEEA. Deletions cut 2 bases from V and 4 bases from J, with 8 bases between. The CDR3 sequence is 13 residues long.